These 14 T cell receptor beta chains were sequenced from one sample in a study of cytomegalovirus exposure and HLA in healthy donors (dated by TCRdb to about 2017). Preparation of the library involved the immunoSEQ multiplex PCR assay. A mixture of 60 forward primers for TCR Vbeta segments and 13 reverse primers for TCR Jbeta segments was used in the multiplex PCR. TCRdb took over this immuneACCESS table, retaining in-frame rearrangements with V and J assigned. Such tables are incomplete; in checked studies, under half of the missing clones stem from an unresolved V gene, and the remainder is unexplained. This sample has roughly 120,000 clones in its table, and under 80% of those were observed once. The ten largest clones represent roughly 12% of the sample. The sample comprised PBMCs. These receptors were collected from a woman between 50 and 59 years old in good health and CMV-seropositive.

The chain recombines TRBV19 with TRBJ1-3; weak D call: TRBD1 (6 bases). CDR1 LNHDA and CDR2 SQIVND come from the germline V gene (reference sequence). V lost 7 bases to trimming and J lost 5 bases, with 15 bases between them. This CDR3 is built from 14 residues. The CDR3 coding sequence is TGTGCCAGTAACCTTCCGGGACAAAGAAACACCATATATTTT. This gives the protein CASNLPGQRNTIYF.

The chain carries TRBV10-1 and TRBJ2-1, with 11 nucleotides matching TRBD2. Germline V gene lookup returns CDR1 WNHNN and CDR2 SYGVQD (reference sequence). After removal of 8 bases from V and 1 base from J, the junction contained 4 bases not matched to a gene. The CDR3 has 15 amino acids. The CDR3 DNA reads TGCGCCAGCTCAATAGCGGGGGGGTCCTACAATGAGCAGTTCTTC. Translating it yields CASSIAGGSYNEQFF.

V usage is TRBV9 and J usage is TRBJ2-7, with 7 bases fitting TRBD1. Per the germline V gene, CDR1 is SGDLS and CDR2 is YYNGEE. Trimming at V came to 3 bases and at J to 2 bases, leaving 5 bases not matched to a gene. The CDR3 loop spans 14 amino acids. This chain's CDR3 is CASSASTGPYEQYF. CDR3 sequence (DNA): TGTGCCAGCAGCGCCTCGACAGGGCCCTACGAGCAGTACTTC.

The chain links TRBV19 to TRBJ1-1, with 8 bases matching TRBD1. Germline assignment: CDR1 LNHDA and CDR2 SQIVND (reference sequence). With V trimmed by 4 bases and J by 4 bases, 2 bases remained unmatched. The CDR3 covers 13 residues. In DNA form, the CDR3 reads TGTGCCAGTAGTACAGGGGGCCGCACTGAAGCTTTCTTT. It specifies CASSTGGRTEAFF.

This clone was recorded a few times. The chain carries TRBV10-3 and TRBJ1-2, with D perhaps TRBD1 (6 bases). CDR1 ENHRY and CDR2 SYGVKD come from the germline V gene. This CDR3 has 14 residues. Trimming shortened V by 4 bases and J by 2 bases, and 11 bases separated the two germline ends. CDR3 loop: CAISAGVGNYGYTF. CDR3 coding DNA: TGTGCCATCAGTGCAGGGGTAGGAAACTATGGCTACACCTTC.

J is TRBJ1-1 and V is TRBV5-1, with TRBD1 as a possible D gene (5 bases). Germline CDR1 SGHRS, CDR2 YFSETQ. The CDR3 spans 14 residues. The ends were cut back, 6 bases at V and 4 bases at J, with 16 bases in the middle. The CDR3: CASTESGGVTEAFF. The CDR3, as DNA: TGCGCCAGCACCGAGTCGGGGGGGGTCACTGAAGCTTTCTTT.

This clone was seen only once. The rearrangement joins TRBV18 to TRBJ2-2, with 9 bases fitting TRBD1. CDR1 and CDR2 (germline): KGHSH, LQKENI. The CDR3 spans 14 residues. The J segment lost 7 bases and the V segment lost 3 bases, leaving 3 bases of the junction unmatched. The CDR3 DNA follows: TGTGCCAGCTCACCGGGACAGGGTATCGGGGAGCTGTTTTTT. Translating gives CASSPGQGIGELFF. Full variable domain (remainder filled in from reference TRBV18 and TRBJ2-2): NAGVMQNPRHLVRRRGQEARLRCSPMKGHSHVYWYRQLPEEGLKFMVYLQKENIIDESGMPKERFSAEFPKEGPSILRIQQVVRGDSAAYFCASSPGQGIGELFFGEGSRLTVL.

This chain uses TRBV7-9 with TRBJ2-7, with 13 bases lining up with TRBD2. V shed 3 bases and J 0 bases; nucleotides not matched to a gene: 11. CDR3 length equals 19 residues. The germline gives CDR1 SEHNR, CDR2 FQNEAQ (reference sequence). This CDR3 is CASSFRTGTSGARSYEQYF. CDR3 coding DNA: TGTGCCAGCAGCTTCAGAACCGGGACTAGCGGGGCCCGCTCCTACGAGCAGTACTTC.

This chain joins TRBV4-1 and TRBJ1-5; the D gene is possibly TRBD1 (6 bases). V gave up 6 bases and J gave up 4 bases, with 13 bases separating them. CDR3 length equals 14 residues. The germline V gene has CDR1 MGHRA and CDR2 YSYEKL. The CDR3 DNA follows: TGCGCCAGCAGTAGGGGGACGGAAAATCAGCCCCAGCATTTT. Amino acid sequence: CASSRGTENQPQHF.

The V and J genes are TRBV6-1 and TRBJ2-2; D is perhaps TRBD2 (7 bases). The germline V gene has CDR1 MNHNS and CDR2 SASEGT. The CDR3 has 15 residues. Trimming removed 5 bases from V and 2 bases from J, with 12 bases in between. CDR3 loop: CASSPGGANTGELFF. CDR3 DNA sequence: TGTGCCAGCAGTCCGGGGGGCGCCAACACCGGGGAGCTGTTTTTT.

V and J are TRBV5-4 and TRBJ2-1, with D perhaps TRBD1 (5 bases). Germline CDR1 SGHNT, CDR2 YYREEE (reference sequence). V was clipped by 4 bases and J by 7 bases, with 9 bases between them. The CDR3 has 12 amino acids. The CDR3 DNA reads TGTGCCAGCAGCATAGACAGTAATGAGCAGTTCTTC. It encodes CASSIDSNEQFF.

This clone is a singleton in its sample. The rearrangement uses TRBV5-6 and TRBJ2-7, with 9 bases fitting TRBD1. In germline, CDR1 is SGHDT, CDR2 YYEEEE. J gave up 3 bases and V 6 bases, and 4 bases lay outside the gene matches. CDR3 length equals 13 residues. CDR3 in DNA: TGTGCCAGCATTCTGACAGGGGGCTACGAGCAGTACTTC. It codes for CASILTGGYEQYF.

This chain uses TRBV28 with TRBJ2-7; D may be TRBD1 (6 bases). Trimming shortened V by 7 bases and J by 6 bases, and 10 bases separated the two germline ends. Germline V CDR1 and CDR2: MDHEN, SYDVKM. The CDR3 is 11 amino acids. The CDR3 DNA reads TGTGCCAGCACCACAGGGTTCGAGCAGTACTTC. Translating gives CASTTGFEQYF.

The J gene is TRBJ2-7, the V gene TRBV14, with 7 positions matching TRBD2. V dropped 3 bases and J dropped 2; count of bases not matched to a gene: 4. The germline gives CDR1 SGHDN, CDR2 FVKESK. The CDR3 length is 14 residues. CDR3 coding DNA: TGTGCCAGCAGCCAGTCTCTAGCGGCCTACGAGCAGTACTTC. The encoded protein is CASSQSLAAYEQYF.